This T cell receptor (beta chain) was recorded in a study of T cells in Graves' hyperthyroidism and ophthalmopathy. TCR beta CDR3 regions were amplified from RNA transcripts. When the TCR CDR3 underwent first-round RT-PCR, the HTBI primer set was used. TCRdb recomputed calls from the multiplex PCR reads with MiXCR, one row per CDR3 protein. This table holds about 700,000 distinct CDR3 sequences, approximately 15% found once. Each patient was aged 18 to 65 and had newly diagnosed hyperthyroidism of under 2 months' duration. Uncontrolled infection, other autoimmune disease, pregnancy or lactation excluded patients. Over 8 ml fresh peripheral blood yielded the PBMCs. Turning to this clonotype: Its antigen is unknown. This clone may be a read error of a much larger clone one base away. The limits of the CDR3 on the DNA are not certain, so only TCRdb's listed CDR3 is given.

The study, taken as a whole, reports: Ophthalmopathy was identified by the model a median roughly six months ahead of onset.

Ends included, the CDR3 has 15 residues. The germline gives CDR1 SNHLY, CDR2 FYNNEI. The sequenced sample was blood. V is TRBV2 and J is TRBJ1-2; TRBD1 was called by the table and not checked on the DNA. The sequence was obtained from a woman aged 18-29 years with Graves' hyperthyroidism. This chain's CDR3 is CARKGRGEHNYGCTF.